The rows below give T cell receptor beta chains drawn from one sample of a study of T-cell reconstitution after alpha-beta-depleted transplantation in children. TCRdb passed the PCR reads through MiXCR, listing each CDR3 protein once. The sample contains fewer than 500,000 distinct CDR3 sequences, about 40% of which appear only once. Material: PBMCs, obtained before TCRalphabeta/CD19-depleted stem cell transplant. These TCRs come from a girl aged 2-15 years with aplastic anemia, due to receive a stem cell transplant. The conserved cysteine and the conserved F or W are not part of the CDR3 here. Each record gives: J gene, V gene, D gene, CDR3 protein. D genes are given only for firm matches.

J: TRBJ2-5; V: TRBV6-5; D: .; CDR3: ASSSRDTQETQY
J: TRBJ2-3; V: TRBV7-3; D: TRBD2; CDR3: ASSLTGAGGWADTQY
J: TRBJ2-3; V: TRBV7-2; D: .; CDR3: ASSSDRDTQY
J: TRBJ1-2; V: TRBV20-1; D: TRBD1; CDR3: SARDRTGDGDT
J: TRBJ2-3; V: TRBV12-3/TRBV12-4; D: TRBD2; CDR3: ASRYRLASADTQY
J: TRBJ1-5; V: TRBV12-3/TRBV12-4; D: .; CDR3: ASSPDGGPQPQH
J: TRBJ1-6; V: TRBV20-1; D: .; CDR3: SARDPAAVNSPLH
J: TRBJ2-4; V: TRBV20-1; D: TRBD2; CDR3: SASRPLADKNIQY
J: TRBJ2-2; V: TRBV5-6; D: .; CDR3: ASSLVAETILPTGELF
J: TRBJ1-1; V: TRBV5-1; D: .; CDR3: ASSPRGLIEAF
J: TRBJ2-1; V: TRBV20-1; D: .; CDR3: SARDRTHSSYNEQF
J: TRBJ2-7; V: TRBV18; D: .; CDR3: ASQTRGPGSFYEQY
J: TRBJ2-3; V: TRBV11-1; D: TRBD1; CDR3: ASSERDRSTDTQY
J: TRBJ1-4; V: TRBV5-1; D: .; CDR3: ASSDLDGRGKLF
J: TRBJ1-2; V: TRBV6-6; D: .; CDR3: ASGGIGWGYT
J: TRBJ2-2; V: TRBV20-1; D: .; CDR3: SAREASALLTGELF
J: TRBJ1-2; V: TRBV20-1; D: .; CDR3: SASLTSLGYGYT
J: TRBJ2-7; V: TRBV20-1; D: .; CDR3: SAPGGGLYEQY
J: TRBJ2-3; V: TRBV7-8; D: .; CDR3: ASSTGQYQAQY
J: TRBJ2-1; V: TRBV20-1; D: TRBD1; CDR3: SAIDRGPLRV
J: TRBJ2-1; V: TRBV20-1; D: .; CDR3: SAADHSYNEQF
J: TRBJ2-7; V: TRBV5-1; D: .; CDR3: ASSLDLGAYEQY
J: TRBJ2-7; V: TRBV4-2; D: TRBD1; CDR3: ASSQSGQLLSYEQY
J: TRBJ2-3; V: TRBV2; D: .; CDR3: ASSGLPTSTDTQY
J: TRBJ1-6; V: TRBV15; D: .; CDR3: ATSRNNSPLH
J: TRBJ2-7; V: TRBV28; D: .; CDR3: ASSHGQTYEQY
J: TRBJ2-1; V: TRBV12-3/TRBV12-4; D: .; CDR3: ASSSPMDERGF
J: TRBJ2-1; V: TRBV11-2; D: TRBD2; CDR3: ASNFAGADNEQF
J: TRBJ1-2; V: TRBV7-9; D: .; CDR3: ASRHEGDGYT
J: TRBJ2-7; V: TRBV29-1; D: .; CDR3: SVKGNIPSYEQY
J: TRBJ2-1; V: TRBV5-1; D: .; CDR3: ASRAPQDNEQF
J: TRBJ1-2; V: TRBV6-5; D: .; CDR3: ASSYSQSNYGYT
J: TRBJ2-7; V: TRBV5-5; D: .; CDR3: ASSQANYEQY
J: TRBJ1-4; V: TRBV7-2; D: TRBD1; CDR3: ASSSPPGQGNEKLF
J: TRBJ1-2; V: TRBV10-3; D: .; CDR3: AISSKGSYGYT
J: TRBJ2-7; V: TRBV28; D: TRBD2; CDR3: ASSGPGSGRWEQY
J: TRBJ2-5; V: TRBV20-1; D: TRBD1; CDR3: SASPTGTGGAMAQY
J: TRBJ2-5; V: TRBV28; D: .; CDR3: ASSLQPGGETQY
J: TRBJ2-1; V: TRBV27; D: TRBD2; CDR3: ASSFREGLNEQF
J: TRBJ2-7; V: TRBV11-2; D: .; CDR3: ASSSGDEQY
J: TRBJ1-1; V: TRBV15; D: .; CDR3: ATSRDYTEAF
J: TRBJ2-2; V: TRBV18; D: TRBD1; CDR3: ASSPAQGVYTGELF
J: TRBJ2-2; V: TRBV10-3; D: TRBD1; CDR3: AISPGTGEIGELF
J: TRBJ1-4; V: TRBV6-5; D: TRBD1; CDR3: ASSYGDRGREKLF
J: TRBJ2-7; V: TRBV20-1; D: .; CDR3: SASPPQVSHEQY
J: TRBJ1-4; V: TRBV4-2; D: TRBD1; CDR3: ASSLTGGANEKLF
J: TRBJ2-5; V: TRBV5-6; D: TRBD2; CDR3: ASSFRLAGGPLQETQY
J: TRBJ1-5; V: TRBV7-9; D: TRBD1; CDR3: ASSSGQGSDQPQH
J: TRBJ2-1; V: TRBV7-9; D: TRBD2; CDR3: ASSGYGTSAYNEQF
J: TRBJ2-7; V: TRBV5-1; D: .; CDR3: ASSSPQGRFYEQY
J: TRBJ2-1; V: TRBV5-1; D: .; CDR3: ASSRPSQYNEQF
J: TRBJ2-7; V: TRBV12-3/TRBV12-4; D: .; CDR3: ASSPQTGAGTYEQY
J: TRBJ2-1; V: TRBV6-5; D: .; CDR3: ASSYANWDGYNEQF
J: TRBJ1-5; V: TRBV6-5; D: .; CDR3: ASSYSATSLQPQH
J: TRBJ1-2; V: TRBV20-1; D: .; CDR3: SARDRGYGYT